This T cell receptor (beta chain) emerged from a study of T-cell reconstitution after alpha-beta-depleted transplantation in children. Germline CDR1 and CDR2: MDHEN and SYDVKM. The CDR3 sequence is 13 residues long. V dropped 10 bases and J dropped 3 bases, with 14 bases sitting between them. This clonotype has just a few counts. Unique molecular identifiers tagged the TCRbeta library. Using its own MiXCR run on the PCR reads, TCRdb lists one record per CDR3 protein. The sample contains hundreds of thousands of distinct CDR3 sequences, approximately 32% of which appear only once. This sequence joins TRBV28 and TRBJ2-3; perhaps TRBD2 as D (6 bases). The sequence derives from a human donor who donated a stem cell graft to a child with aplastic anemia. This specimen was PBMCs from the stem cell graft donor, taken from the stem cell graft. CDR3 sequence: CAIRPAGTDTQYF. The DNA of the CDR3 is TGTGCCATCCGGCCCGCGGGAACAGATACGCAGTATTTT.